A selection of T cell receptor beta chains follows, all from one sample in a study of blood T cell repertoires in COVID-19. The assay was immunoSEQ multiplex PCR, and TCRdb's table has in-frame clones only and misses some. Among approximately 480,000 clones listed, 80% to 90% were seen once. The material sequenced was peripheral blood. The receptors come from a young man with COVID-19, enrolled during active disease. CDR3s leave out the opening cysteine and the closing phenylalanine or tryptophan.

j_call	v_call	cdr3_aa
TRBJ2-1	TRBV2	ASENTRDFVGEQF
TRBJ2-5	TRBV3-1/TRBV3-2	AAGAVETQY
TRBJ1-1	TRBV3-1/TRBV3-2	ASRWRANTEAF
TRBJ1-4	TRBV9	ASSVDGEGRLF
TRBJ2-7	TRBV12-5	ASGTPGGYEQY
TRBJ2-1	TRBV11-2	ASSLGGRGRINEQF
TRBJ2-7	TRBV5-1	ASSPFPGADEQY
TRBJ1-1	TRBV19	ASSTRDRGAWTEAF
TRBJ1-4	TRBV27	ASTEIAGTGRFIGEKLF
TRBJ2-7	TRBV19	ASSRTGGYEQY
TRBJ2-7	TRBV4-1	ASSLPSSYEQY
TRBJ2-3	TRBV3-1/TRBV3-2	ASSQSLAGGRDTQY
TRBJ1-6	TRBV14	ASSQERRGTSPLH
TRBJ1-1	TRBV12-3/TRBV12-4	ASSWGLGTEAF
TRBJ2-5	TRBV2	ASSERGNQETQY
TRBJ1-1	TRBV18	ASSPGVATGNTEAF
TRBJ2-7	TRBV5-1	ASSPGQPESEQY